This T cell receptor beta chain derives from a study of shared clonotypes between healthy human individuals (dated by TCRdb to 2020 to 2022). For the wider study: A few men and a couple of women, aged 18 to 49 years, made up the cohort. Blood TCR repertoires of five healthy adults were deeply sequenced to estimate repertoire size and the extent of clonotype sharing between individuals. Leukapheresis yielded between about 0.94 and 9 billion PBMCs per donor. For each donor, CD4 naive and CD4 memory were each run on three plates, CD8 naive on two plates, and CD8 memory on one plate. To increase sequencing depth and limit assay-specific biases, different laboratories used diverse techniques to prepare libraries and sequence TCR repertoires. The paper as a whole reports these results and caveats: When several donors were compared, the shared fraction of clonotypes was around 5% for naive CD4, 3.5% for naive CD8, roughly 2.5% for memory CD4, and 0.4% for memory CD8. Sampling was restricted to blood, and TCR repertoires in tissues likely differ from the TCR repertoires found in blood. Pairwise subsampling led to the expectation that sequencing depth would affect the degree of clonotype sharing among donors. Higher generation probabilities were observed for clonotypes shared by all four sorted-subset donors than for non-shared clonotypes. Larger estimated clonotype richness was generally found for naive subsets than for memory subsets. Because the study included a small number of donors, the genetic and exposure-history diversity represented was limited. Rarefaction of sorted-subset datasets indicated incomplete sequencing despite the large sequencing depth.

Donors were healthy HIV-negative adults with no recently reported acute infections or vaccinations. Every donor was a Caucasian adult residing in Nashville, Tennessee, USA. CD4+ T cells were enriched by magnetic negative selection; naive cells were then positively selected on CD45RA, and the negative fraction formed the memory subset. Blood was obtained by leukapheresis, after which PBMCs were separated by Ficoll-Histopaque density gradient centrifugation and cryopreserved in liquid nitrogen vapor phase. Analytical flow cytometry was used to check the purity and quantity of every magnetically sorted T cell population. From each sorted fraction, genomic DNA was isolated and quantified by UV absorbance on a Nanodrop 2000c. Using the deep immunoSEQ assay, TCR CDR3 regions were amplified from genomic DNA by multiplex PCR. Extracted genomic DNA from each cell subset was spread evenly across all wells of several immunoSEQ 96-well plates, with each plate serving as a replicate. For sorted subsets, roughly 200 ng genomic DNA, equal to some 28,000 T cell genomes, was loaded into each replicate PCR. Purified libraries were measured with a Qubit 3.0 fluorometer, size-checked on a Bioanalyzer 2100, and measured again with the KAPA Library Quantification kit. Each immunoSEQ 96-well plate was sequenced on its own single-read 150-cycle Illumina NextSeq 550 flow cell. From the authors' description of their analysis: Because the immunoSEQ output held only junctional sequences and lacked quality scores, the filtering could not match the filtering applied to full-length reads. To assign V/J genes and CDR3, sequences were annotated against IMGT germline references using PyIR, a Python wrapper for IgBLAST v1.9. Reads were filtered out if the reads had weak V/J assignments (E-value above 1e-6), no CDR3, stop codons, out-of-frame junctions, or ambiguous translated residues. V3J clonotypes were defined by identical inferred V gene, J gene, and CDR3 amino acid sequence. To compute the percentage overlap between repertoires, the number of shared unique clonotypes was divided by the size of the smaller repertoire. Richness of each repertoire was evaluated using RTK rarefaction, the Chao1 estimator, and Recon v2.1 estimates of unobserved clonotypes. Generation probabilities were computed with OLGA for all TCRbeta clonotypes obtained by the gDNA method from several donors. TCRdb took over this immuneACCESS table, retaining in-frame rearrangements with V and J assigned. Such tables are incomplete; in checked studies, under half of the missing clones stem from an unresolved V gene, and the remainder is unexplained. That table is the source of V, J and clone size, and D and trimming were worked out from the DNA. This sample gives some 650,000 clones in total; 95% to 98% of them show up just once. The ten largest make up roughly 0.055% of the sample.

V is pruned by 4 bases and J by 2 bases, leaving 14 bases of the junction without a gene match. Counted from cysteine to phenylalanine, this CDR3 has 20 amino acids. The only DNA kept is the CDR3, 60 bases in frame from the first base. The germline V gene (reference sequence) sets CDR1 to GTSNPN and CDR2 to SVGIG. A remark on this clone: The antigen it binds to is not known. Base qualities are not provided; no much larger clone lies one nucleotide away.

Sequenced input: naive CD4+ T cells sorted from blood. Taken with the paper, the label for cell subset or site translates to: CD45RA+ positively selected. This clonotype was sampled from a woman in her thirties in good health. The rearrangement combines TRBV30 with TRBJ2-1; TRBD2 aligns with 16 central bases. This receptor has the CDR3 CAWKTTGTSGRAQAYNEQFF. The DNA reads TGTGCCTGGAAGACTACCGGGACTAGCGGGAGGGCACAAGCCTACAATGAGCAGTTCTTC. The reference TRBV30 and TRBJ2-1 proteins fill in what lies around the CDR3, so the full variable domain reads SQTIHQWPATLVQPVGSPLSLECTVEGTSNPNLYWYRQAAGRGLQLLFYSVGIGQISSEVPQNLSASRPQDRQFILSSKKLLLSDSGFYLCAWKTTGTSGRAQAYNEQFFGPGTRLTVL.